A selection of T cell receptor beta chains follows, all from one sample in a study of blood T cell repertoires in COVID-19. TCRdb's copy holds only in-frame clones and misses some; the assay was immunoSEQ multiplex PCR. The sample carries 180,000 or so clones, more than 80% recorded once. Sequenced material: peripheral blood. Every receptor here comes from an older woman with acute or convalescent COVID-19. The conserved cysteine and the conserved F or W are not part of the CDR3 here. D genes are given only for firm matches. The size entry is marked missing in some rows and otherwise reads once, few, many or a size class.

j_call: TRBJ2-3; clone_size: NA; d_call: NA; v_call: TRBV5-1; cdr3_length: 13; cdr3_aa: ASSFTAPRPDTQY
j_call: TRBJ1-1; clone_size: NA; d_call: NA; v_call: TRBV5-1; cdr3_length: 10; cdr3_aa: ASSLQGTEAF
j_call: TRBJ2-3; clone_size: NA; d_call: NA; v_call: TRBV24-1; cdr3_length: 13; cdr3_aa: ATSAPSEPRDTQY
j_call: TRBJ1-6; clone_size: few; d_call: NA; v_call: TRBV6-5; cdr3_length: 11; cdr3_aa: ASSFLGGSPLH
j_call: TRBJ1-5; clone_size: few; d_call: NA; v_call: TRBV19; cdr3_length: 11; cdr3_aa: ASNVGSTQPQH
j_call: TRBJ1-1; clone_size: once; d_call: NA; v_call: TRBV30; cdr3_length: 11; cdr3_aa: AWARGLRTEAF
j_call: TRBJ1-5; clone_size: NA; d_call: NA; v_call: TRBV2; cdr3_length: 13; cdr3_aa: ASSVGQGSPQPQH
j_call: TRBJ2-7; clone_size: NA; d_call: TRBD1; v_call: TRBV6-6; cdr3_length: 10; cdr3_aa: ASKQGVYEQY
j_call: TRBJ1-6; clone_size: NA; d_call: NA; v_call: TRBV10-3; cdr3_length: 11; cdr3_aa: ASSGGGNSPLH
j_call: TRBJ2-3; clone_size: NA; d_call: NA; v_call: TRBV5-1; cdr3_length: 13; cdr3_aa: ASSLEPHRADTQY
j_call: TRBJ1-3; clone_size: NA; d_call: NA; v_call: TRBV3-1/TRBV3-2; cdr3_length: 14; cdr3_aa: ASSQDTSSSGNTIY
j_call: TRBJ1-1; clone_size: NA; d_call: NA; v_call: TRBV6-5; cdr3_length: 11; cdr3_aa: ASSPTGNTEAF
j_call: TRBJ2-2; clone_size: NA; d_call: NA; v_call: TRBV14; cdr3_length: 12; cdr3_aa: ASKQGFPTGELF
j_call: TRBJ1-6; clone_size: once; d_call: TRBD1; v_call: TRBV18; cdr3_length: 12; cdr3_aa: ASSPGTGSSPLH
j_call: TRBJ2-3; clone_size: once; d_call: NA; v_call: TRBV2; cdr3_length: 12; cdr3_aa: ASSEAPRTGTQY
j_call: TRBJ2-1; clone_size: NA; d_call: TRBD2; v_call: TRBV5-1; cdr3_length: 13; cdr3_aa: ASSRTSGRTNEQF
j_call: TRBJ2-1; clone_size: NA; d_call: TRBD1; v_call: TRBV11-3; cdr3_length: 13; cdr3_aa: ASSPRDRGNNEQF
j_call: TRBJ1-1; clone_size: NA; d_call: NA; v_call: TRBV5-1; cdr3_length: 13; cdr3_aa: ASSISDSLNTEAF
j_call: TRBJ1-5; clone_size: NA; d_call: NA; v_call: TRBV19; cdr3_length: 11; cdr3_aa: ASSSRGNQPQH
j_call: TRBJ1-5; clone_size: NA; d_call: NA; v_call: TRBV7-2; cdr3_length: 11; cdr3_aa: ASSLVPDQPQH
j_call: TRBJ2-6; clone_size: NA; d_call: NA; v_call: TRBV3-1/TRBV3-2; cdr3_length: 13; cdr3_aa: ASSQGVFGANVLT
j_call: TRBJ2-3; clone_size: NA; d_call: NA; v_call: TRBV10-1; cdr3_length: 13; cdr3_aa: ASSDTMTGTDTQY
j_call: TRBJ1-2; clone_size: once; d_call: TRBD1; v_call: TRBV12-3/TRBV12-4; cdr3_length: 10; cdr3_aa: ASSIPGQGST
j_call: TRBJ1-2; clone_size: NA; d_call: TRBD1; v_call: TRBV5-4; cdr3_length: 13; cdr3_aa: ASSFRQGESYGYT